This TCR beta chain was retrieved from a study of blood T cell repertoires in COVID-19. CDR1 is WNHNN, CDR2 SYGVQD, per germline (reference sequence). V lost 5 bases, J lost 0 bases, and 5 bases stayed unmatched. This CDR3 is 15 amino acids long. Per the original data handling: For nucleated cells, counts were estimated from reference gene primer amplification. Sequencing used immunoSEQ multiplex PCR; TCRdb keeps in-frame clones, though not all of them. The DNA gave D and trimming, while V, J and clone size come from that table. The sample includes under 250,000 clones, about 83% seen only once; the top ten take roughly an eighth.

What was sequenced was peripheral blood. The TCR sequence derives from an elderly man with acute or convalescent COVID-19. J is TRBJ2-3 and V is TRBV10-1; the match to TRBD1 covers 7 bases. The CDR3 region is CASSPWDSSTDTQYF. For the CDR3, the DNA is TGCGCCAGCAGTCCCTGGGACAGTAGCACAGATACGCAGTATTTT.